This T cell receptor (beta chain) is drawn from a study of T cell repertoires in cytomegalovirus infection. V lost 3 bases and J lost 3; bases outside the gene matches: 7. Germline V gives CDR1 SGHTA, CDR2 FQGTGA. This CDR3 comprises 15 residues. TCRdb recomputed calls from the reads with MiXCR, one row per CDR3 protein. Here the sample spans around 340,000 distinct CDR3 sequences, roughly 28% being singletons. Concerning this clonotype: Its antigen remains unidentified.

The TCR comes from a human donor in good health (CMV status not recorded). Some clones in this sample may be carry-over from other donors' samples. The gene calls are TRBV7-3 and TRBJ1-1; 7 bases are a match to TRBD1. The input for sequencing was cultured PBMCs, taken from culture after CMV antigen stimulation. CDR3 sequence (DNA): TGTGCCAGCAGCTTGACCGGGACAGCGTACACTGAAGCTTTCTTT. As protein: CASSLTGTAYTEAFF.